The clone carrying this T cell receptor beta chain was picked up many times. What it binds is not known. The record originates from a study of spatial heterogeneity in lung cancer. Study-level points and caveats: Blood showed ubiquitous tumor TCRs more often at resection than at routine follow-up.

Sample time point: sample taken at primary tumor resection. Tumor, nontumor lung or frozen PBMC supplied whole RNA that was sequenced unsorted. The donor population consisted of roughly 70 patients with untreated, early-stage non-small cell lung cancer. The CDR3 spans 14 residues. V was trimmed by 5 bases and J by 7 bases, leaving 16 bases between them. Looked up from germline, CDR1 is SGHTA and CDR2 is FQGNSA. A distinct unique molecular identifier was carried by each TCR cDNA molecule. MiXCR, run by TCRdb on the 5' RACE reads, gives a single entry per CDR3 protein. Seen here are 85,000 to 100,000 distinct CDR3 sequences, approximately 12% observed once, and the top ten hold just over 40%.

The TCR originated in a male donor with early-stage non-small cell lung cancer. The sample here was PBMCs, taken at surgery. This chain uses TRBV7-2 with TRBJ2-3, with D uncertain. CDR3 protein: CASSRSPVPNTQYF. CDR3 nucleotide sequence: TGTGCCAGCAGCCGCTCCCCGGTTCCAAATACGCAGTATTTT.